Below are 4 T cell receptor beta chains sequenced from a single sample in a study of shared clonotypes between healthy human individuals. Only in-frame clones appear in the TCRdb table, and some are missing; sequencing was by immunoSEQ multiplex PCR. This table has 2 million to 3 million clones, roughly 93% appearing once. The material sequenced was naive CD4+ T cells from PBMCs. Subset here: CD45RA+ positively selected. These receptors all stem from a man aged 18 to 35 in good health. Some clones in this sample may be carry-over from other donors' samples.

The V call is TRBV6-6, the J call TRBJ1-5; perhaps TRBD1 as D (5 bases). The germline V gene encodes CDR1 MNHNY and CDR2 SVGAGI (reference sequence). Trimming took 8 bases from V and 5 from J, leaving 13 bases between them. The CDR3 length is 13 residues. The CDR3, as DNA: TGTGCCAGCCGACAGCTTTCAGATCAGCCCCAGCATTTT. This translates into CASRQLSDQPQHF.

The gene calls are TRBV27 and TRBJ2-2, with no clear D. Trimming took off 0 bases at V and 7 bases at J, with 27 bases between the two ends. The germline V gene has CDR1 MNHEY and CDR2 SMNVEV (reference sequence). There are 20 residues in the CDR3. The CDR3 DNA is TGTGCCAGCAGTTTATCCTCAGTTACCGACACCCCGAGGAGATACGGGGAGCTGTTTTTT. It specifies CASSLSSVTDTPRRYGELFF.

This clone was seen just once. The rearrangement joins TRBV28 to TRBJ1-1, with D unresolved. This CDR3 is 14 amino acids long. Germline V CDR1 and CDR2: MDHEN, SYDVKM. Trimming removed 7 bases from V and 1 base from J, with 13 bases in between. DNA of the CDR3: TGTGCCAGCACCCCCGGGCAGAAGAACACTGAAGCTTTCTTT. Protein product: CASTPGQKNTEAFF.

The chain combines TRBV6-1 with TRBJ2-1, with 10 bases matching TRBD2. The germline V gene encodes CDR1 MNHNS and CDR2 SASEGT. The CDR3 consists of 15 residues. The J segment lost 8 bases and the V segment lost 2 bases, leaving 6 bases of the junction unmatched. CDR3 nucleotide sequence: TGTGCCAGCAGTGAAACATCTAGCGGGAGTTATGAGCAGTTCTTC. It specifies CASSETSSGSYEQFF.